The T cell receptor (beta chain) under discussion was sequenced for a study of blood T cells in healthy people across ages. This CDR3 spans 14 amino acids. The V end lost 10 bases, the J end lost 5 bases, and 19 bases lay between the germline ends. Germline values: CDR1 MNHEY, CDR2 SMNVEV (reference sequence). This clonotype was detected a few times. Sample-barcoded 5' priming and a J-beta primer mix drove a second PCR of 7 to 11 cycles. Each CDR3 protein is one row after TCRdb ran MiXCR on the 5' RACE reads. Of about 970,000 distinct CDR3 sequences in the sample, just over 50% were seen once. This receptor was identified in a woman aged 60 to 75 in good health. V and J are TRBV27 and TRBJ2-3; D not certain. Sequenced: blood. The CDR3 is CATRNYMSVDTQYF. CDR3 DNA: TGTGCCACCCGCAATTATATGTCGGTAGATACGCAGTATTTT.